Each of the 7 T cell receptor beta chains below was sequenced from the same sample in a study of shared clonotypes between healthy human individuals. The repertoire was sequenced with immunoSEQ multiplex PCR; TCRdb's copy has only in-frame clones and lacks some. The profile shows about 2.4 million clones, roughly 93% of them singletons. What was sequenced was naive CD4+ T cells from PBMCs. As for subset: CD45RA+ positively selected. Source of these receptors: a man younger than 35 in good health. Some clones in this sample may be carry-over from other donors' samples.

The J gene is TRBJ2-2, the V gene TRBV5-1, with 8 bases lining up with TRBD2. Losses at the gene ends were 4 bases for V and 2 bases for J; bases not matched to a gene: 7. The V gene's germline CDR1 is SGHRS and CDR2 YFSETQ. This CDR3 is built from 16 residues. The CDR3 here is CASSRNSGVNTGELFF. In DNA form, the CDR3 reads TGCGCCAGCAGCCGTAATAGCGGGGTCAACACCGGGGAGCTGTTTTTT.

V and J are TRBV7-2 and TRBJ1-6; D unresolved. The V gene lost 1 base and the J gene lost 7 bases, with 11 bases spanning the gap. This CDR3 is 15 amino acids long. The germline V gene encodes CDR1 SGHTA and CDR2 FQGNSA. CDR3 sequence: CASSLVGNRNSPLHF. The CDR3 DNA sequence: TGTGCCAGCAGCTTAGTTGGTAATCGGAATTCACCCCTCCACTTT. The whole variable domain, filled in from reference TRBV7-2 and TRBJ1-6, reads GAGVSQSPSNKVTEKGKDVELRCDPISGHTALYWYRQSLGQGLEFLIYFQGNSAPDKSGLPSDRFSAERTGGSVSTLTIQRTQQEDSAVYLCASSLVGNRNSPLHFGNGTRLTVT.

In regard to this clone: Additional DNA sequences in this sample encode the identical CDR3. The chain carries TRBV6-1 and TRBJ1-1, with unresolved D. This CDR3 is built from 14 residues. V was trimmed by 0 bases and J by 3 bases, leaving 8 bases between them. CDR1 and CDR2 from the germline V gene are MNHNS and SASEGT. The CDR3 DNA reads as TGTGCCAGCAGTGAAGCGCTCACTTACACTGAAGCTTTCTTT. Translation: CASSEALTYTEAFF.

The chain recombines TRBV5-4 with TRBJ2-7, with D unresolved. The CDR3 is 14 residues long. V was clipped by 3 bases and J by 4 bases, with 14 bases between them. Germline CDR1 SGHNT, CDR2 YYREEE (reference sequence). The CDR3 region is CASSSDPREYEQYF. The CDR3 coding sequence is TGTGCCAGCAGCTCGGACCCAAGGGAATACGAGCAGTACTTC.

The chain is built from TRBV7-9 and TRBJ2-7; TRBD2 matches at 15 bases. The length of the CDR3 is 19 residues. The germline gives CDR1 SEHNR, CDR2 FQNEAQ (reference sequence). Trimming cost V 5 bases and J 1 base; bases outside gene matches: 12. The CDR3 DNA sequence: TGTGCCAGCAGCGCCGGGACTAGCGGGAGGTTTGTGGCGTCCTACGAGCAGTACTTC. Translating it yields CASSAGTSGRFVASYEQYF.

This CDR3 is CASSLAGGTATYEQYF. The CDR3 nucleotides read TGTGCCAGCAGCTTAGCGGGAGGGACAGCAACCTACGAGCAGTACTTC. The chain has TRBV7-8 and TRBJ2-7; D could derive from TRBD1 or TRBD2 (7 bases each). The CDR3 has 16 amino acids. Germline CDR1 is SGHVS and CDR2 is FQNEAQ. Trimming stripped 0 bases from V and 2 bases from J, with 14 bases between.

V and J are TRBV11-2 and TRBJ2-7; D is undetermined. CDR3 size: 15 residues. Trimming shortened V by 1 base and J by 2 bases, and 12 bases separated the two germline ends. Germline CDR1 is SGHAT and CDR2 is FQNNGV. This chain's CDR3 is CASSLVLGPTYEQYF. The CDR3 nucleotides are TGTGCCAGCAGCTTAGTCTTGGGTCCCACCTACGAGCAGTACTTC.